The 17 T cell receptor beta chains listed next were all sequenced from one sample in a study of cytomegalovirus exposure and HLA in healthy donors. The PCR employed 60 Vbeta primers together with 13 Jbeta primers. The data were produced by immunoSEQ multiplex PCR, yet TCRdb's version contains in-frame clones alone and is incomplete. The sample holds about 140,000 clones, about 70% seen once. Material: PBMCs. These receptor sequences come from a man aged 30 to 45 in good health and CMV-seropositive.

The chain has TRBV4-1 and TRBJ1-2; maybe TRBD1 (6 bases). The CDR3 loop spans 15 amino acids. CDR1 is MGHRA and CDR2 is YSYEKL in the germline V gene. V was cut by 5 bases and J by 4 bases, with 17 bases left in between. CDR3 coding DNA: TGCGCCAGCAGCGAAGGACAGCAGACAACCTATGGCTACACCTTC. It is translated as CASSEGQQTTYGYTF.

This clone has just a few counts. The genes are TRBV7-8 and TRBJ2-2; 7 positions agree with TRBD2. Germline-derived CDR1 and CDR2 are SGHVS and FQNEAQ. V lost 0 bases to trimming and J lost 6 bases; unmatched junction nucleotides: 13. The CDR3 loop spans 18 amino acids. The CDR3 bases are TGTGCCAGCAGCTTAGCGAGAGCGGGAATCAGTGGGGCCGGGGAGCTGTTTTTT. Amino acids: CASSLARAGISGAGELFF.

J is TRBJ1-3 and V is TRBV5-8; a possible D gene is TRBD1 (5 bases). The CDR3 loop spans 18 amino acids. Germline V gene sequence: CDR1 SGHTS, CDR2 YDEGEE. V was trimmed by 2 bases and J by 4 bases, leaving 22 bases between them. CDR3 DNA: TGTGCCAGCAGCTTTTCACTGCGGGAGAGGGGAGCAGGAAACACCATATATTTT. This sequence encodes CASSFSLRERGAGNTIYF.

The rearrangement joins TRBV28 to TRBJ2-5; tentative D call: TRBD2 (7 bases). Trimming cost V 7 bases and J 5 bases, with 17 bases left between them. CDR1 MDHEN and CDR2 SYDVKM come from the germline V gene. This CDR3 contains 14 residues. CDR3 amino acids: CASKPSGGRETQYF. In nucleotides, the CDR3 is TGTGCCAGCAAACCCTCGGGGGGCCGGGAGACCCAGTACTTC.

The J gene is TRBJ2-1, the V gene TRBV12-5; 9 bases are shared with TRBD2. The CDR3 has 18 residues. With V trimmed by 0 bases and J by 0 bases, 6 bases remained unmatched. Germline V gene sequence: CDR1 LGHNT, CDR2 FRNRAP. The CDR3 spells CASGLVSGSVSSYNEQFF. CDR3 in DNA: TGTGCTAGTGGTTTGGTTAGCGGGAGTGTGAGCTCCTACAATGAGCAGTTCTTC. Supplemented by reference TRBV12-5 and TRBJ2-1, the full variable domain reads DARVTQTPRHKVTEMGQEVTMRCQPILGHNTVFWYRQTMMQGLELLAYFRNRAPLDDSGMPKDRFSAEMPDATLATLKIQPSEPRDSAVYFCASGLVSGSVSSYNEQFFGPGTRLTVL.

The chain couples TRBV11-2 to TRBJ1-5; D remains unclear. V shed 5 bases and J shed 0 bases, with 11 bases lying between them. This CDR3 contains 15 residues. Germline lookup yields CDR1 SGHAT and CDR2 FQNNGV. CDR3 sequence (DNA): TGTGCCAGCAGCAACGCGAACGATAGCAATCAGCCCCAGCATTTT. This translates into CASSNANDSNQPQHF.

This clone was observed a single time. This chain joins TRBV18 and TRBJ2-1; weak D call: TRBD1 (5 bases). V was pared by 0 bases and J by 8 bases, with 14 bases between. The V gene's germline CDR1 is KGHSH and CDR2 LQKENI. This CDR3 comprises 15 residues. The CDR3 bases are TGTGCCAGCTCACCACCGTCCAGGGTAGGCGATGAGCAGTTCTTC. The encoded protein is CASSPPSRVGDEQFF.

The genes are TRBV6-6 and TRBJ1-2; D is possibly TRBD1 (5 bases). The germline gives CDR1 MNHNY, CDR2 SVGAGI (reference sequence). V lost 2 bases and J 2 bases, leaving 15 bases between the germline ends. This CDR3 is 16 amino acids long. In DNA form, the CDR3 reads TGTGCCAGCAGTTACGGACGCAGGGTCTCGAACTATGGCTACACCTTC. Its translation is CASSYGRRVSNYGYTF.

V usage is TRBV7-3 and J usage is TRBJ2-1, with TRBD2 as a possible D gene (5 bases). The CDR3 is 13 amino acids. In germline, CDR1 is SGHTA, CDR2 FQGTGA. V gave up 0 bases and J gave up 7 bases, with 7 bases separating them. DNA of the CDR3: TGTGCCAGCAGCTTAACTGGCGGGAATGAGCAGTTCTTC. Protein product: CASSLTGGNEQFF.

The chain combines TRBV9 with TRBJ2-3; 8 bases are shared with TRBD2. Germline-derived CDR1 and CDR2 are SGDLS and YYNGEE. CDR3 length: 16 residues. Unmatched junction bases numbered 9, after V lost 3 bases and J lost 3 bases. The chain's CDR3 is CASSETSGRSTDTQYF. The CDR3 bases are TGTGCCAGCAGCGAGACAAGCGGGAGAAGTACAGATACGCAGTATTTT.

V usage is TRBV19 and J usage is TRBJ1-2; a weak D match, TRBD1 (6 bases). Trimming stripped 3 bases from V and 2 bases from J, with 16 bases between. This CDR3 spans 16 amino acids. Germline V gene sequence: CDR1 LNHDA, CDR2 SQIVND (reference sequence). CDR3 protein: CASSIGPPGQNYGYTF. The CDR3 bases are TGTGCCAGTAGTATCGGACCCCCCGGACAGAACTATGGCTACACCTTC. Using reference TRBV19 and TRBJ1-2 for the parts outside the CDR3, the full variable domain is DGGITQSPKYLFRKEGQNVTLSCEQNLNHDAMYWYRQDPGQGLRLIYYSQIVNDFQKGDIAEGYSVSREKKESFPLTVTSAQKNPTAFYLCASSIGPPGQNYGYTFGSGTRLTVV.

The chain is built from TRBV5-1 and TRBJ1-4, with 7 bases matching TRBD1. V trimming: 4 bases; J trimming: 5 bases; junction bases outside the gene matches: 8. This CDR3 spans 15 amino acids. Germline V gives CDR1 SGHRS, CDR2 YFSETQ. CDR3 DNA sequence: TGCGCCAGCAGCCCAACAGGGGCGGTGAATGAAAAACTGTTTTTT. Its translation is CASSPTGAVNEKLFF.

This sequence joins TRBV29-1 and TRBJ1-3; no clear D gene. V shed 6 bases and J shed 0 bases, with 18 bases lying between them. CDR3 size: 16 residues. Germline CDR1 reads SQVTM; CDR2 reads ANQGSEA. Here the CDR3 DNA reads TGCAGCGTCATTTACTCCCGCGGGTTCTCTGGAAACACCATATATTTT. Amino acids: CSVIYSRGFSGNTIYF.

This clone occurred once. The chain employs TRBV15 and TRBJ2-1; 11 bases line up with TRBD1. Germline CDR1 reads LNHNV; CDR2 reads YYDKDF (reference sequence). The CDR3 is made up of 16 amino acids. V gave up 0 bases and J gave up 6 bases; unmatched junction bases: 4. CDR3 protein: CATSREGQGGTNEQFF. The CDR3 DNA reads as TGTGCCACCAGCAGAGAGGGACAGGGGGGAACCAATGAGCAGTTCTTC.

The chain employs TRBV2 and TRBJ2-7; a weak D match, TRBD1 (6 bases). Germline V gives CDR1 SNHLY, CDR2 FYNNEI. V lost 6 bases to trimming and J lost 0 bases, with 12 bases between them. The CDR3 is made up of 14 amino acids. CDR3 residues: CASRRQASSYEQYF. The CDR3 nucleotides read TGTGCCAGCAGACGACAGGCGAGCTCCTACGAGCAGTACTTC.

For this clone: One junction end does not reproduce the germline sequence, and a read error may be involved. The rearrangement joins TRBV7-9 to TRBJ2-3; 7 positions agree with TRBD2. In germline, CDR1 is SEHNR, CDR2 FQNEAQ (reference sequence). The CDR3 contains 16 residues. CDR3 region: CSSSLASGTDTDTQYF. As DNA, the CDR3 is TGTTCCAGCAGCTTAGCCAGCGGGACGGACACAGATACGCAGTATTTT. The full variable domain, in which reference TRBV7-9 and TRBJ2-3 provide the parts outside the CDR3, is DTGVSQNPRHKITKRGQNVTFRCDPISEHNRLYWYRQTLGQGPEFLTYFQNEAQLEKSRLLSDRFSAERPKGSFSTLEIQRTEQGDSAMYLCSSSLASGTDTDTQYFGPGTRLTVL.

This clone was seen more than once but under ten times. This rearrangement joins TRBV27 to TRBJ2-1; TRBD2 matches 15 bases. Germline values: CDR1 MNHEY, CDR2 SMNVEV (reference sequence). This CDR3 is 17 amino acids long. The V gene end was trimmed by 5 bases and the J gene end by 5 bases; junction bases not matched to a gene: 7. DNA for the CDR3: TGTGCCAGCAGTCTCGGGACTAGCGGGAGGTGGGACAATGAGCAGTTCTTC. It is translated as CASSLGTSGRWDNEQFF.